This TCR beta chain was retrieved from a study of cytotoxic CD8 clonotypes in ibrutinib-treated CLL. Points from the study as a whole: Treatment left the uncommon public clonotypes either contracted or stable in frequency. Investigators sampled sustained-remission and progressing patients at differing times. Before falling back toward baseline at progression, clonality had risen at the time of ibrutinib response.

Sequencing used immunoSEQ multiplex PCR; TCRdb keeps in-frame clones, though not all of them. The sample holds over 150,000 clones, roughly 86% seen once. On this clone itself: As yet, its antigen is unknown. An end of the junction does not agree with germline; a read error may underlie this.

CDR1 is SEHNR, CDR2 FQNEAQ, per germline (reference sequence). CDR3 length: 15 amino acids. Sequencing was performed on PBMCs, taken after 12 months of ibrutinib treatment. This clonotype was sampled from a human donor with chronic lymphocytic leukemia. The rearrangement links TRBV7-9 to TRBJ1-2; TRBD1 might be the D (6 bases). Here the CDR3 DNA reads TGTGCCAGCAGCCCCGACAAGGGGGACCCCTTAGGGTTCCCCTTC. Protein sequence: CASSPDKGDPLGFPF.